This record covers a single T cell receptor (beta chain). Seattle's cohort entered during active infection and was followed longitudinally. This sample is part of a study of blood T cell repertoires in COVID-19. Study overall: The United States, Italy and Spain provided the acute and convalescent COVID-19 samples. T cells, B-cell-depleted T cells, or PBMCs provided the cDNA or gDNA that served as material.

The CDR3 loop spans 15 amino acids. Per the germline V gene, CDR1 is MDHEN and CDR2 is SYDVKM. The junction had 5 bases not matched to a gene; V was cut back by 6 bases and J by 0 bases. The protocol was immunoSEQ multiplex PCR, while the TCRdb copy is restricted to in-frame clones and leaves out a portion. The data show about 95,000 clones, around 89% seen once. The rearrangement uses TRBV28 and TRBJ1-5; 7 positions match TRBD1. The receptor's source is a man aged 50-60 years with COVID-19, enrolled during active disease. Sequences were obtained from peripheral blood. The CDR3 sequence is CASRRTGYSNQPQHF. CDR3 nucleotides: TGTGCCAGCAGGCGGACAGGATATAGCAATCAGCCCCAGCATTTT.